This T cell receptor beta chain was recovered during a study of control samples from healthy donors and cancer patients. CDR1 is KGHDR and CDR2 is SFDVKD in the germline V gene. There are 19 residues in the CDR3. Germline trimming cut 7 bases from V and 4 bases from J; bases unmatched to any gene: 16. Measured with immunoSEQ multiplex PCR; TCRdb has only the in-frame clones, and not every one. The sample lists roughly 170,000 clones; 90% to 95% were seen once. What was sequenced was blood. The clonotype was recovered from a young man in good health. The chain carries TRBV24-1 and TRBJ1-6; 9 positions match TRBD1. CDR3 amino acids: CATRAFRDRALPYNSPLHF. In DNA, the CDR3 is TGTGCCACCAGAGCTTTTCGGGACAGGGCCCTCCCTTATAATTCACCCCTCCACTTT.